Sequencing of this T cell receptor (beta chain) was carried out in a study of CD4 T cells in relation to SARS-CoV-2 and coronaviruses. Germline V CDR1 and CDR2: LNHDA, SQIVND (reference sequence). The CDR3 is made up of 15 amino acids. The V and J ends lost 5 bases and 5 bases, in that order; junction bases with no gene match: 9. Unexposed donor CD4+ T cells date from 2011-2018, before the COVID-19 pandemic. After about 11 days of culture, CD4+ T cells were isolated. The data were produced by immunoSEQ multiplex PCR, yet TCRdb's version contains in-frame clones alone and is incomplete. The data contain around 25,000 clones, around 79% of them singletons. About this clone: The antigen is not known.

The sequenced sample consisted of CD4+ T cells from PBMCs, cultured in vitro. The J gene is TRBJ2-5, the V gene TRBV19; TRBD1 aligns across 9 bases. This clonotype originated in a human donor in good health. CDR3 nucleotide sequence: TGTGCCAGTAGTCATCCGGGACAGGGTTTTGAGACCCAGTACTTC. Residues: CASSHPGQGFETQYF. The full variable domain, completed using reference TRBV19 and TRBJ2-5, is DGGITQSPKYLFRKEGQNVTLSCEQNLNHDAMYWYRQDPGQGLRLIYYSQIVNDFQKGDIAEGYSVSREKKESFPLTVTSAQKNPTAFYLCASSHPGQGFETQYFGPGTRLLVL.